This record concerns one T cell receptor (beta chain) sequence. The method was immunoSEQ multiplex PCR; TCRdb's version includes in-frame clones alone and lacks a portion of them. The data show about 710,000 clones, with around 87% seen just once and 0.009% to 0.0095% held by the top ten. In germline, CDR1 is SGHAT, CDR2 FQNNGV. The CDR3 consists of 14 residues. V was trimmed by 0 bases and J by 1 base, leaving 6 bases between them. The source of the sample is a study of shared T cell receptors in the human thymus. The same sample was also studied in work on human thymus T cells. According to that study: Donors were healthy Finnish infants having corrective surgery for congenital heart defects. Thymus was obtained from resections taken during corrective heart surgery.

The sequenced sample consisted of thymocytes. The rearrangement uses TRBV11-2 and TRBJ1-1; D is uncertain. The TCR comes from a boy in the first two years of life with a congenital heart defect. The CDR3: CASSLDPSNTEAFF. For the CDR3, the DNA is TGTGCCAGCAGCTTAGATCCTTCGAACACTGAAGCTTTCTTT.